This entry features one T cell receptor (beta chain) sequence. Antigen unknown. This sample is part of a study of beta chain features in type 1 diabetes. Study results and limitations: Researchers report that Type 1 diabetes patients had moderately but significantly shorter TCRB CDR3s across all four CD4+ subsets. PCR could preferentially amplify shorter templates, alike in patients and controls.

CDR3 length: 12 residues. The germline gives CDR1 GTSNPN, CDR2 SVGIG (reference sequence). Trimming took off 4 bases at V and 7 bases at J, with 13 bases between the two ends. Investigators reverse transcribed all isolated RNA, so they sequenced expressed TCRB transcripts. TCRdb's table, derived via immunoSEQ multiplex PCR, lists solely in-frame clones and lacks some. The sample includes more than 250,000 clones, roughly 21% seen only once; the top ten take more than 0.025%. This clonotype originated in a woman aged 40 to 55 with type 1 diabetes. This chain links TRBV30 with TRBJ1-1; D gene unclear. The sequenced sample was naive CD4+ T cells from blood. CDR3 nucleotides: TGTGCCTGGACCCTAATAGATGGTGAAGCTTTCTTT. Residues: CAWTLIDGEAFF.